The 32 T cell receptor beta chains listed next were all sequenced from one sample in a study of beta chain features in type 1 diabetes. The whole isolated RNA underwent reverse transcription, so sequencing captured expressed TCRB transcripts. Profiled with immunoSEQ multiplex PCR; TCRdb holds only in-frame clones, not every one. This sample has 860,000 or so clones, with about 17% found just once. Sequencing was carried out using naive CD4+ T cells from blood. These receptors all come from a young woman in good health.

This clone was detected only a few times. This CDR3 is CASSLPQGNTGELFF. CDR3 coding DNA: TGTGCCAGCAGTTTACCCCAGGGAAACACCGGGGAGCTGTTTTTT. The chain joins TRBV28 to TRBJ2-2, with D possibly matching TRBD1 (5 bases). Trimming took 2 bases from V and 2 from J, leaving 9 bases between them. Germline assignment: CDR1 MDHEN and CDR2 SYDVKM. The CDR3 is 15 residues long.

This clone was found a few times. The chain couples TRBV2 to TRBJ2-7; D possibly corresponds to TRBD1 (5 bases). The CDR3 runs to 12 residues. From germline, CDR1 is SNHLY and CDR2 FYNNEI. V was shortened by 6 bases and J by 3 bases, with 9 bases between the two germline ends. In DNA form, the CDR3 reads TGTGCCAGCAGGCAAGACAGCTACGAGCAGTACTTC. This codes for CASRQDSYEQYF.

This chain links TRBV4-3 with TRBJ2-3, with 8 bases that match TRBD2. The germline V gene encodes CDR1 LGHNA and CDR2 YSLEER. After removal of 1 base from V and 4 bases from J, the junction contained 10 bases not matched to a gene. The CDR3 length is 17 residues. CDR3 residues: CASSQAHAGGSADTQYF. In DNA form, the CDR3 reads TGCGCCAGCAGCCAAGCTCATGCGGGAGGATCGGCAGATACGCAGTATTTT.

The chain links TRBV28 to TRBJ2-1; 9 bases line up with TRBD1. CDR3 length: 14 amino acids. The J segment lost 9 bases and the V segment lost 5 bases, leaving 8 bases of the junction unmatched. The germline V gene encodes CDR1 MDHEN and CDR2 SYDVKM. This CDR3 is CASSPGTGLGEQFF. The DNA for the CDR3 is TGTGCCAGCAGTCCCGGGACAGGGCTGGGTGAGCAGTTCTTC.

The V call is TRBV29-1, the J call TRBJ2-7; D may be TRBD2 (6 bases). With 4 bases removed from V and 1 base from J, the gap between germline ends came to 11 bases. Looked up from germline, CDR1 is SQVTM and CDR2 is ANQGSEA. The CDR3 spans 13 residues. The CDR3 sequence: CSVARSGSYEQYF. Written as DNA, the CDR3 is TGCAGCGTTGCTAGGAGCGGGTCCTACGAGCAGTACTTC.

The genes are TRBV6-5 and TRBJ2-7; possibly TRBD1 for D (6 bases). The CDR3 contains 15 residues. Germline lookup yields CDR1 MNHEY and CDR2 SVGAGI. Trimming removed 2 bases from V and 3 bases from J, with 14 bases in between. CDR3 residues: CASSYRLRGNYEQYF. The DNA of the CDR3 is TGTGCCAGCAGTTACCGCCTCAGGGGAAACTACGAGCAGTACTTC.

V usage is TRBV2 and J usage is TRBJ1-1, with D unresolved. Germline CDR1 reads SNHLY; CDR2 reads FYNNEI. This CDR3 contains 18 residues. The germline V and J ends were trimmed by 7 bases and 1 base, with 25 bases remaining between them. The CDR3 DNA reads TGTGCCAGCATAAGTCGTCATCAGTATCCAAATCCGAACACTGAAGCTTTCTTT. Translating it yields CASISRHQYPNPNTEAFF.

This clone was seen more than once but under ten times. The chain uses TRBV18 and TRBJ2-7; perhaps D is TRBD1 or TRBD2 (5 bases each). The CDR3 spans 13 residues. Looked up from germline, CDR1 is KGHSH and CDR2 is LQKENI. The V end was cut by 5 bases, the J end by 9 bases, with 17 bases between. The CDR3 DNA sequence: TGTGCCAGCTCAGGAGACAGTTCCCGGGGGCAGTACTTC. Translating it yields CASSGDSSRGQYF.

This clone was observed a few times. CDR3 in amino acids: CASSYSLASTDTQYF. The CDR3 coding sequence is TGTGCCAGCAGTTACTCACTGGCTAGCACAGATACGCAGTATTTT. The chain links TRBV6-5 to TRBJ2-3; D remains ambiguous. V lost 0 bases and J 0 bases, leaving 7 bases between the germline ends. The CDR3 consists of 15 residues. Germline CDR1 MNHEY, CDR2 SVGAGI.

This chain links TRBV25-1 with TRBJ2-1; TRBD1 matches at 7 bases. The CDR3 sequence is 15 residues long. The germline gives CDR1 MGHDK, CDR2 SYGVNS. The junction had 8 bases not matched to a gene; V was cut back by 3 bases and J by 6 bases. CDR3 bases: TGTGCCAGCAGTGAGAGACAGGGCCCAACCAATGAGCAGTTCTTC. The encoded protein is CASSERQGPTNEQFF.

V usage is TRBV5-4 and J usage is TRBJ2-7; no definite D call. This CDR3 contains 15 residues. Germline loops: CDR1 SGHNT, CDR2 YYREEE (reference sequence). The germline V and J ends were trimmed by 2 bases and 5 bases, with 17 bases remaining between them. The CDR3 protein is CASSFLTAFRNEQYF. The CDR3 nucleotides read TGTGCCAGCAGCTTCTTAACGGCCTTTAGGAACGAGCAGTACTTC.

This chain's CDR3 is CASSHGGSSNTGELFF. In DNA form, the CDR3 reads TGTGCCAGCAGCCATGGGGGGTCCTCAAACACCGGGGAGCTGTTTTTT. The chain employs TRBV14 and TRBJ2-2; tentatively, D is TRBD2 (6 bases). The CDR3 has 16 residues. The V gene's germline CDR1 is SGHDN and CDR2 FVKESK. The germline V and J ends were trimmed by 3 bases and 2 bases, with 13 bases remaining between them.

This clone occurred a few times. The V call is TRBV6-7, the J call TRBJ1-1; TRBD1 is a possible D gene (5 bases). TRBV6-7 carries the ORF label, with uncertain function. Trimming took off 4 bases at V and 1 base at J, with 22 bases between the two ends. The CDR3 has 18 residues. CDR3 sequence (DNA): TGTGCCAGCAGTTTTTCGAGGTTGATGGGGCAGGAGAACACTGAAGCTTTCTTT. It is translated as CASSFSRLMGQENTEAFF.

The genes are TRBV11-1 and TRBJ2-5; TRBD2 matches 11 bases. Trimming removed 5 bases from V and 0 bases from J; junction bases left unmatched: 2. The CDR3 is made up of 15 amino acids. Germline CDR1 is SGHAT and CDR2 is FQDESV (reference sequence). The CDR3: CASSGLAGYQETQYF. Written as DNA, the CDR3 is TGTGCCAGCAGCGGACTAGCGGGCTACCAAGAGACCCAGTACTTC.

V usage is TRBV5-4 and J usage is TRBJ2-5, with a possible D match to TRBD2 (8 bases). From germline, CDR1 is SGHNT and CDR2 YYREEE (reference sequence). The CDR3 runs to 15 residues. Trimming took 4 bases from V and 4 from J, leaving 17 bases between them. CDR3 nucleotide sequence: TGTGCCAGCAGCCCGACAGGGCGGGGGGCAGAGACCCAGTACTTC. Encoded protein: CASSPTGRGAETQYF.

Note on this clone: Other DNA sequences in the sample encode the same CDR3. This chain joins TRBV28 and TRBJ2-6, with D unclear. CDR1 MDHEN and CDR2 SYDVKM come from the germline V gene. The CDR3 is 14 residues long. The germline V and J ends were trimmed by 5 bases and 4 bases, with 9 bases remaining between them. CDR3 loop: CASSPGPGANVLTF. The DNA for the CDR3 is TGTGCCAGCAGTCCAGGCCCCGGGGCCAACGTCCTGACTTTC.

This clone was seen a few times. The CDR3 loop reads CASSQGLGGASGRGYTF. CDR3 DNA: TGCGCCAGCAGCCAAGGGCTGGGTGGTGCATCCGGTCGCGGCTACACCTTC. This sequence joins TRBV4-3 and TRBJ1-2; D gene uncertain. This CDR3 spans 17 amino acids. Per germline, CDR1 LGHNA and CDR2 YSLEER. Trimming removed 1 base from V and 8 bases from J, with 23 bases in between.

A few counts support this clone. V gene TRBV6-1 combines with J gene TRBJ2-6; no firm D call. The CDR3 runs 14 residues. V was clipped by 6 bases and J by 0 bases, with 6 bases between them. Looked up from germline, CDR1 is MNHNS and CDR2 is SASEGT. CDR3 loop: CASRGTSGANVLTF. The CDR3 region has the DNA TGTGCCAGCAGGGGAACCTCTGGGGCCAACGTCCTGACTTTC.

The chain links TRBV11-2 to TRBJ2-5, with D unresolved. Between the trimmed V and J ends, which lost 2 bases and 1 base, there was a span of 5 bases. The CDR3 has 13 residues. Germline V gene lookup returns CDR1 SGHAT and CDR2 FQNNGV. For the CDR3, the DNA is TGTGCCAGCAGCTTAATACTCCAAGAGACCCAGTACTTC. Protein sequence: CASSLILQETQYF.

This clone was detected a few times. The CDR3 spells CASSSPGGADTQYF. CDR3 nucleotides: TGTGCCAGCTCCTCCCCAGGGGGCGCAGATACGCAGTATTTT. The chain uses TRBV19 and TRBJ2-3; the match to TRBD1 covers 8 bases. The CDR3 has 14 residues. Germline trimming cut 9 bases from V and 4 bases from J; bases unmatched to any gene: 9. Germline lookup yields CDR1 LNHDA and CDR2 SQIVND (reference sequence).

The chain is built from TRBV7-3 and TRBJ1-5; no definite D call. V shed 2 bases and J shed 7 bases, with 15 bases lying between them. CDR1 and CDR2 from the germline V gene are SGHTA and FQGTGA. This CDR3 comprises 15 residues. CDR3 sequence (DNA): TGTGCCAGCAGCTTAGTATTGATTTTTAGGCAGCCCCAGCATTTT. Its protein is CASSLVLIFRQPQHF. The full variable domain, its missing parts supplied by reference TRBV7-3 and TRBJ1-5, is GAGVSQTPSNKVTEKGKYVELRCDPISGHTALYWYRQSLGQGPEFLIYFQGTGAADDSGLPNDRFFAVRPEGSVSTLKIQRTERGDSAVYLCASSLVLIFRQPQHFGDGTRLSIL.

The chain links TRBV11-2 to TRBJ2-7, with 10 bases identical to TRBD2. Germline assignment: CDR1 SGHAT and CDR2 FQNNGV. This CDR3 has 16 amino acids. V trimming: 0 bases; J trimming: 2 bases; junction bases outside the gene matches: 4. The DNA for the CDR3 is TGTGCCAGCAGCTTAGATCGACTAGCGGGTGCCTACGAGCAGTACTTC. Translation gives CASSLDRLAGAYEQYF. The full variable domain, in which reference TRBV11-2 and TRBJ2-7 provide the parts outside the CDR3, is EAGVAQSPRYKIIEKRQSVAFWCNPISGHATLYWYQQILGQGPKLLIQFQNNGVVDDSQLPKDRFSAERLKGVDSTLKIQPAKLEDSAVYLCASSLDRLAGAYEQYFGPGTRLTVT.

V is TRBV5-1 and J is TRBJ1-1; no clear D gene. The CDR3 has 14 amino acids. Germline lookup yields CDR1 SGHRS and CDR2 YFSETQ. Trimming took off 0 bases at V and 1 base at J, with 7 bases between the two ends. CDR3 in amino acids: CASSLANPNTEAFF. The CDR3 nucleotides read TGCGCCAGCAGCTTGGCAAACCCGAACACTGAAGCTTTCTTT.

In this sample, this clone turned up a few times. This sequence joins TRBV10-3 and TRBJ2-1, with 12 bases identical to TRBD1. Unmatched junction bases numbered 7, after V lost 7 bases and J lost 6 bases. Looked up from germline, CDR1 is ENHRY and CDR2 is SYGVKD. This CDR3 contains 15 residues. CDR3 in DNA: TGTGCCATCAATCCCGGGACAGGGGGCTTCAATGAGCAGTTCTTC. It specifies CAINPGTGGFNEQFF.

This clone has a handful of counts. The chain is built from TRBV18 and TRBJ2-5; the match to TRBD1 covers 8 bases. V dropped 1 base and J dropped 2; count of bases not matched to a gene: 3. In germline, CDR1 is KGHSH, CDR2 LQKENI. The CDR3 runs 15 residues. The CDR3 DNA sequence: TGTGCCAGCTCACCACGGACAGGGCTACAAGAGACCCAGTACTTC. It encodes CASSPRTGLQETQYF.

This chain links TRBV28 with TRBJ2-3; weak D call: TRBD1 (5 bases). The CDR3 covers 14 residues. Germline CDR1 is MDHEN and CDR2 is SYDVKM. The V and J ends lost 3 bases and 4 bases respectively, with 11 bases between them. The CDR3 spells CASSFDRRADTQYF. In DNA, the CDR3 is TGTGCCAGCAGTTTCGACAGACGGGCAGATACGCAGTATTTT.

This clone was detected only a few times. The genes are TRBV18 and TRBJ2-7, with TRBD2 matching over 10 bases. Germline assignment: CDR1 KGHSH and CDR2 LQKENI. This CDR3 comprises 16 residues. Germline trimming cut 0 bases from V and 2 bases from J; bases unmatched to any gene: 4. CDR3 in DNA: TGTGCCAGCTCACCACCGGGGCTAGCGGGGGCCTACGAGCAGTACTTC. This gives the protein CASSPPGLAGAYEQYF.

This sequence joins TRBV27 and TRBJ2-7; maybe TRBD2 (5 bases). CDR1 is MNHEY and CDR2 is SMNVEV in the germline V gene (reference sequence). Trimming left V 2 bases short and J 4 bases short, with 18 bases between. This CDR3 is 16 amino acids long. DNA of the CDR3: TGTGCCAGCAGTTTAAGATTGTTATGGGAGCTGTACGAGCAGTACTTC. Its protein product is CASSLRLLWELYEQYF.

The chain links TRBV5-1 to TRBJ2-5, with D hard to call. Trimming took off 0 bases at V and 4 bases at J, with 7 bases between the two ends. Germline V lookup: CDR1 SGHRS, CDR2 YFSETQ. The CDR3 extends over 13 amino acids. The CDR3 protein is CASSLDSLETQYF. CDR3 nucleotides: TGCGCCAGCAGCTTGGACAGCCTAGAGACCCAGTACTTC.

This sequence joins TRBV2 and TRBJ1-5; D remains unclear. The V and J ends lost 2 bases and 3 bases respectively, with 8 bases between them. This CDR3 has 14 amino acids. Germline V gene lookup returns CDR1 SNHLY and CDR2 FYNNEI. CDR3 residues: CASSERLDNQPQHF. The CDR3 DNA is TGTGCCAGCAGTGAACGGCTGGACAATCAGCCCCAGCATTTT.

The sample holds a few counts of this clone. The V gene is TRBV6-6, the J gene TRBJ2-6; 7 nucleotides align to TRBD1. Germline V CDR1 and CDR2: MNHNY, SVGAGI (reference sequence). The J segment lost 5 bases and the V segment lost 6 bases, leaving 7 bases of the junction unmatched. CDR3 length equals 15 residues. The CDR3 DNA reads TGTGCCAGCAGGGACACAGGGGTTTGGGCCAACGTCCTGACTTTC. Amino acids: CASRDTGVWANVLTF.

This chain uses TRBV7-9 with TRBJ2-3, with 11 bases lining up with TRBD2. Germline V gene data show CDR1 as SEHNR and CDR2 as FQNEAQ (reference sequence). This CDR3 contains 16 residues. Trimming at V came to 5 bases and at J to 1 base, leaving 5 bases not matched to a gene. The CDR3 here is CASSAGTSGRTDTQYF. The CDR3 bases are TGTGCCAGCAGCGCCGGGACTAGCGGACGCACAGATACGCAGTATTTT.